Below, 24 T cell receptor beta chains from the same sample are listed, as sequenced in a study of T cell responses to AZD1222 COVID-19 vaccine. This table comes from immunoSEQ multiplex PCR, and its TCRdb copy is limited to in-frame clones, with some not included. The sample includes some 170,000 clones, 90% to 95% of them seen just once. The sequencing here drew on peripheral blood, taken 28 days after the second dose of the MenACWY control vaccine. All receptors come from an adult who received the MenACWY meningococcal vaccine as a control.

J is TRBJ1-4 and V is TRBV6-1; TRBD1 agrees at 10 bases. Looked up from germline, CDR1 is MNHNS and CDR2 is SASEGT. With 3 bases clipped from V and 8 bases from J, the junction kept 3 bases outside the gene matches. The CDR3 is made up of 14 amino acids. CDR3 loop: CASSDRDRGEKLFF. CDR3 DNA sequence: TGTGCCAGCAGTGACCGGGACAGGGGCGAAAAACTGTTTTTT.

This clone was detected only once. The CDR3 spells CASSEDRGNEQYF. The CDR3 DNA follows: TGTGCCAGCAGTGAAGACAGGGGCAACGAGCAGTACTTC. The gene calls are TRBV6-1 and TRBJ2-7, with 7 bases fitting TRBD1. Losses at the gene ends were 1 base for V and 5 bases for J; bases not matched to a gene: 2. From germline, CDR1 is MNHNS and CDR2 SASEGT. The length of the CDR3 is 13 residues.

The chain couples TRBV5-5 to TRBJ1-5; TRBD1 matches 12 bases. Germline CDR1 is SGHKS and CDR2 is YYEKEE (reference sequence). Trimming took 0 bases from V and 7 from J; bases not matched to a gene: 5. The length of the CDR3 is 16 residues. CDR3 in DNA: TGTGCCAGCAGCTTGGTATTGGGGACAGGGGGCCAGCCCCAGCATTTT. This encodes CASSLVLGTGGQPQHF. Full variable domain (missing parts from reference TRBV5-5 and TRBJ1-5): DAGVTQSPTHLIKTRGQQVTLRCSPISGHKSVSWYQQVLGQGPQFIFQYYEKEERGRGNFPDRFSARQFPNYSSELNVNALLLGDSALYLCASSLVLGTGGQPQHFGDGTRLSIL.

The chain employs TRBV18 and TRBJ2-3, with D hard to call. The CDR3 spans 15 residues. V was shortened by 3 bases and J by 7 bases, with 17 bases between the two germline ends. The germline V gene has CDR1 KGHSH and CDR2 LQKENI. CDR3 DNA sequence: TGTGCCAGCTCACCGGCTAGGCCCCAAACAAATACGCAGTATTTT. It codes for CASSPARPQTNTQYF.

The chain combines TRBV28 with TRBJ1-5, with D uncertain. CDR1 is MDHEN and CDR2 is SYDVKM in the germline V gene. The V and J ends lost 7 bases and 5 bases respectively, with 9 bases between them. This CDR3 is 12 amino acids long. Here the CDR3 reads CASTQRDQPQHF. DNA for the CDR3: TGTGCCAGCACTCAGCGTGATCAGCCCCAGCATTTT.

This clone was recorded only once. The chain employs TRBV19 and TRBJ1-5; a weak D match, TRBD1 (5 bases). Germline V gives CDR1 LNHDA, CDR2 SQIVND (reference sequence). This CDR3 contains 16 residues. The ends were cut back, 5 bases at V and 4 bases at J, with 18 bases in the middle. The CDR3 DNA reads TGTGCCAGTAGTCCAGGGCCGGACCGAGTTAATCAGCCCCAGCATTTT. Its translation: CASSPGPDRVNQPQHF.

The V call is TRBV7-9, the J call TRBJ1-5, with TRBD1 as a possible D gene (5 bases). The V and J ends lost 7 bases and 0 bases respectively, with 10 bases between them. CDR1 and CDR2 from the germline V gene are SEHNR and FQNEAQ (reference sequence). The CDR3 totals 14 residues. Written as DNA, the CDR3 is TGTGCCAGCACCTCGACAGATAGCAATCAGCCCCAGCATTTT. It is translated as CASTSTDSNQPQHF. The whole variable domain, remainder taken from reference TRBV7-9 and TRBJ1-5, is DTGVSQNPRHKITKRGQNVTFRCDPISEHNRLYWYRQTLGQGPEFLTYFQNEAQLEKSRLLSDRFSAERPKGSFSTLEIQRTEQGDSAMYLCASTSTDSNQPQHFGDGTRLSIL.

The rearrangement uses TRBV30 and TRBJ1-6, with TRBD1 as a possible D gene (5 bases). Germline V gene sequence: CDR1 GTSNPN, CDR2 SVGIG (reference sequence). V lost 0 bases, J lost 2 bases, and 8 bases lay in between. This CDR3 spans 15 amino acids. CDR3 amino acids: CAWSVEGPYNSPLHF. CDR3 in DNA: TGTGCCTGGAGTGTGGAGGGGCCCTATAATTCACCCCTCCACTTT.

This CDR3 reads CAWSVPAGEGYTF. In nucleotides, the CDR3 is TGTGCCTGGAGTGTACCGGCAGGGGAAGGCTACACCTTC. This sequence joins TRBV30 and TRBJ1-2, with D maybe TRBD1 (6 bases). Germline V CDR1 and CDR2: GTSNPN, SVGIG (reference sequence). V was cut by 0 bases and J by 8 bases, with 13 bases left in between. The CDR3 contains 13 residues.

V gene TRBV6-4 combines with J gene TRBJ2-1, with TRBD2 identical over 13 bases. The CDR3 length is 15 residues. Germline CDR1 is MRHNA and CDR2 is SNTAGT. With 4 bases clipped from V and 9 bases from J, the junction kept 6 bases outside the gene matches. CDR3 in amino acids: CASSGQGLAGPEQFF. The DNA of the CDR3 is TGTGCCAGCAGTGGCCAGGGACTAGCGGGGCCTGAGCAGTTCTTC.

This chain links TRBV27 with TRBJ1-5; tentatively, D is TRBD1 (5 bases). V was clipped by 5 bases and J by 1 base, with 12 bases between them. CDR3 length: 15 residues. Per germline, CDR1 MNHEY and CDR2 SMNVEV (reference sequence). CDR3 nucleotide sequence: TGTGCCAGCAGTCCACGTGGGACGAGCAATCAGCCCCAGCATTTT. The encoded protein is CASSPRGTSNQPQHF.

V gene TRBV24-1 combines with J gene TRBJ2-5; 13 bases are a match to TRBD2. Germline V gene data show CDR1 as KGHDR and CDR2 as SFDVKD. After removal of 4 bases from V and 5 bases from J, the junction contained 12 bases not matched to a gene. This CDR3 spans 18 amino acids. The CDR3 here is CATSDHLGLAGERETQYF. The CDR3 DNA follows: TGTGCCACCAGTGACCACCTCGGACTAGCGGGGGAACGGGAGACCCAGTACTTC.

The chain combines TRBV15 with TRBJ2-7; 7 bases are shared with TRBD2. CDR1 and CDR2 (germline): LNHNV, YYDKDF (reference sequence). The CDR3 runs 14 residues. Trimming removed 6 bases from V and 3 bases from J; junction bases left unmatched: 8. DNA for the CDR3: TGTGCCACCAGTCCTACCGGGGAGGGCTACGAGCAGTACTTC. Residues: CATSPTGEGYEQYF.

This chain links TRBV19 with TRBJ1-6; 7 positions match TRBD1. Germline trimming cut 6 bases from V and 0 bases from J; bases unmatched to any gene: 5. Germline values: CDR1 LNHDA, CDR2 SQIVND (reference sequence). The CDR3 contains 16 residues. DNA of the CDR3: TGTGCCAGTAGCACGACAGGGAGCTCCTATAATTCACCCCTCCACTTT. Translated, it gives CASSTTGSSYNSPLHF. The entire variable domain, with the rest obtained from reference TRBV19 and TRBJ1-6, is as follows: DGGITQSPKYLFRKEGQNVTLSCEQNLNHDAMYWYRQDPGQGLRLIYYSQIVNDFQKGDIAEGYSVSREKKESFPLTVTSAQKNPTAFYLCASSTTGSSYNSPLHFGNGTRLTVT.

The chain couples TRBV9 to TRBJ2-2, with a possible D match to TRBD2 (6 bases). The CDR3 runs to 15 residues. Trimming pared 4 bases from V and 5 bases from J, leaving 15 bases between. The V gene's germline CDR1 is SGDLS and CDR2 YYNGEE. The CDR3 DNA reads TGTGCCAGCAGCCCCCTGGGAGGATTTACCGGGGAGCTGTTTTTT. This gives the protein CASSPLGGFTGELFF. Combining the CDR3 with reference TRBV9 and TRBJ2-2 gives the whole variable domain DSGVTQTPKHLITATGQRVTLRCSPRSGDLSVYWYQQSLDQGLQFLIQYYNGEERAKGNILERFSAQQFPDLHSELNLSSLELGDSALYFCASSPLGGFTGELFFGEGSRLTVL.

The chain joins TRBV19 to TRBJ2-7; D not resolved. Per the germline V gene, CDR1 is LNHDA and CDR2 is SQIVND (reference sequence). The CDR3 totals 15 residues. The ends were cut back, 1 base at V and 2 bases at J, with 12 bases in the middle. This CDR3 is CASSIVGRPTYEQYF. CDR3 nucleotide sequence: TGTGCCAGTAGTATAGTGGGCAGACCGACCTACGAGCAGTACTTC.

The chain recombines TRBV7-6 with TRBJ1-3; D gene uncertain. The CDR3 totals 15 residues. Trimming took off 1 base at V and 4 bases at J, with 11 bases between the two ends. Germline V CDR1 and CDR2: SGHVS, FNYEAQ. The CDR3, as DNA: TGTGCCAGCAGCTTAGTCGGTGAGGGAGGAAACACCATATATTTT. Residues: CASSLVGEGGNTIYF.

This chain connects TRBV6-5 to TRBJ1-4; no firm D call. Trimming took 5 bases from V and 8 from J, leaving 15 bases between them. Germline lookup yields CDR1 MNHEY and CDR2 SVGAGI. The CDR3 consists of 14 residues. In DNA, the CDR3 is TGTGCCAGCAGTCCCATTTTAACGGGCGAAAAACTGTTTTTT. It encodes CASSPILTGEKLFF.

J is TRBJ2-1 and V is TRBV11-2; D is ambiguous. The CDR3 is made up of 15 amino acids. Germline V lookup: CDR1 SGHAT, CDR2 FQNNGV. Deletions cut 2 bases from V and 0 bases from J, with 8 bases between. CDR3 sequence (DNA): TGTGCCAGCAGCTTATGGGGTCGCTCCTACAATGAGCAGTTCTTC. Encoded protein: CASSLWGRSYNEQFF.

V is TRBV2 and J is TRBJ1-2; D remains ambiguous. Germline loops: CDR1 SNHLY, CDR2 FYNNEI. V lost 6 bases and J 8 bases, leaving 19 bases between the germline ends. There are 14 residues in the CDR3. CDR3 bases: TGTGCCAGCAGCCAAGAAGGAAAGGCAGGAGGCTACACCTTC. Translating gives CASSQEGKAGGYTF.

The chain links TRBV4-2 to TRBJ1-1; D is possibly TRBD1 (5 bases). Looked up from germline, CDR1 is LGHNA and CDR2 is YNFKEQ. The CDR3 totals 14 residues. With 1 base removed from V and 0 bases from J, the gap between germline ends came to 6 bases. The CDR3 DNA reads TGTGCCAGCAGCCAAGGGGGGATGAACACTGAAGCTTTCTTT. It yields the protein CASSQGGMNTEAFF.

The CDR3 protein is CASSPRDIGQPQHF. For the CDR3, the DNA is TGTGCCAGCAGTCCAAGGGACATCGGGCAGCCCCAGCATTTT. The V and J genes are TRBV28 and TRBJ1-5, with D tentatively TRBD1 (6 bases). Trimming removed 5 bases from V and 7 bases from J, with 15 bases in between. CDR1 and CDR2 (germline): MDHEN, SYDVKM. CDR3 length: 14 amino acids.

The chain carries TRBV28 and TRBJ1-2; D might be TRBD1 (5 bases). Germline CDR1 is MDHEN and CDR2 is SYDVKM. This CDR3 region has 12 residues. V shed 5 bases and J shed 8 bases, with 12 bases lying between them. CDR3 sequence: CASSGTAWGYTF. In DNA, the CDR3 is TGTGCCAGCAGTGGGACCGCGTGGGGCTACACCTTC.

V is TRBV24-1 and J is TRBJ1-4; D call uncertain. Germline V gene data show CDR1 as KGHDR and CDR2 as SFDVKD. The CDR3 spans 11 residues. Trimming removed 7 bases at V and 7 bases at J, with 6 bases between. CDR3 protein: CATSESEKLFF. The DNA of the CDR3 is TGTGCCACCAGCGAGAGTGAAAAACTGTTTTTT.